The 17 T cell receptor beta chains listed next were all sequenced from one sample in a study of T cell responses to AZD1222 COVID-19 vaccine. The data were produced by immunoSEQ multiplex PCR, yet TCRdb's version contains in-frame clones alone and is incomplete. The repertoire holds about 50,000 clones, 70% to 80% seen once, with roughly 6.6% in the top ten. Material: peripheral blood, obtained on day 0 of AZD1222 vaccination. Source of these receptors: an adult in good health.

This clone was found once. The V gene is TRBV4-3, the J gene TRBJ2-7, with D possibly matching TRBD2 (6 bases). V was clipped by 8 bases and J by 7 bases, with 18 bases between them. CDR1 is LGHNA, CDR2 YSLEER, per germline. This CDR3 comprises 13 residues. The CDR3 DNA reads TGCGCCAGCCCCAGGAGGGAAGGGACGGAGCAGTACTTC. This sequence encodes CASPRREGTEQYF.

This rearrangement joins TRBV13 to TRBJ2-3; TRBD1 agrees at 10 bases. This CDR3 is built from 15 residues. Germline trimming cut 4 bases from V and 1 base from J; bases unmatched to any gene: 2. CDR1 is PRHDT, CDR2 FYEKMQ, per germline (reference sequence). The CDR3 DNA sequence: TGTGCCAGCAGCTCTGGGACAGGGGGCACAGATACGCAGTATTTT. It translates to CASSSGTGGTDTQYF.

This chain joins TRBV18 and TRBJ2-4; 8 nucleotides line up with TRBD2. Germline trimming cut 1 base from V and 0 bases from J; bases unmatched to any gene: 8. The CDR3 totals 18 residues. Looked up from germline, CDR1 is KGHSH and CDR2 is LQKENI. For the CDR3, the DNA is TGTGCCAGCTCACCACTTCCGGGGGGGACTATAGCCAAAAACATTCAGTACTTC. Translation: CASSPLPGGTIAKNIQYF.

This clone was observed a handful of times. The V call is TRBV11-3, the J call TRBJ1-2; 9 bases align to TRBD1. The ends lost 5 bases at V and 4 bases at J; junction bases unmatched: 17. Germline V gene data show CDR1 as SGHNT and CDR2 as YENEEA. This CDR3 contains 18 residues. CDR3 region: CASSVTPPQGQGLYGYTF. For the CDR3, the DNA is TGTGCCAGCAGCGTAACACCCCCCCAGGGACAGGGCCTCTATGGCTACACCTTC. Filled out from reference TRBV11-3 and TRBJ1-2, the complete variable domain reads EAGVVQSPRYKIIEKKQPVAFWCNPISGHNTLYWYLQNLGQGPELLIRYENEEAVDDSQLPKDRFSAERLKGVDSTLKIQPAELGDSAVYLCASSVTPPQGQGLYGYTFGSGTRLTVV.

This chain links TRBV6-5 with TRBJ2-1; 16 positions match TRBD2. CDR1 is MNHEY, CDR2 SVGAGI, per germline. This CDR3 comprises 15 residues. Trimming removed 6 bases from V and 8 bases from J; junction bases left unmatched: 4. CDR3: CASSPGTSGRDEQFF. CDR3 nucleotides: TGTGCCAGCAGCCCCGGGACTAGCGGGAGGGATGAGCAGTTCTTC.

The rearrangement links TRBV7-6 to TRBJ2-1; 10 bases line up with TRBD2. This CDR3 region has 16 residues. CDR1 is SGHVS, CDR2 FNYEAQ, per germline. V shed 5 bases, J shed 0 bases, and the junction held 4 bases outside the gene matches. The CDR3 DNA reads TGTGCCAGCAGCATGCTAGCGGGGGCCTCCTACAATGAGCAGTTCTTC. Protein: CASSMLAGASYNEQFF. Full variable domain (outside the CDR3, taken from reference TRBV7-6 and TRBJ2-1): GAGVSQSPRYKVTKRGQDVALRCDPISGHVSLYWYRQALGQGPEFLTYFNYEAQQDKSGLPNDRFSAERPEGSISTLTIQRTEQRDSAMYRCASSMLAGASYNEQFFGPGTRLTVL.

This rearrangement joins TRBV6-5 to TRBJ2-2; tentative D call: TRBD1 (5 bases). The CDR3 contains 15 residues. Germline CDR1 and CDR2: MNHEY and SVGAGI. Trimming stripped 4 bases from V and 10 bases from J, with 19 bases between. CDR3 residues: CASSLQYGAPLELFF. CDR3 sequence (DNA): TGTGCCAGCAGTTTACAATATGGGGCCCCCTTGGAGCTGTTTTTT.

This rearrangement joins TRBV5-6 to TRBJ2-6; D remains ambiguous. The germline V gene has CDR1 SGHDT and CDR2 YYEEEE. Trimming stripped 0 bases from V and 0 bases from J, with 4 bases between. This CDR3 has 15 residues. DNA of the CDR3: TGTGCCAGCAGCTTGGAGGGCTCTGGGGCCAACGTCCTGACTTTC. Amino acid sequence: CASSLEGSGANVLTF.

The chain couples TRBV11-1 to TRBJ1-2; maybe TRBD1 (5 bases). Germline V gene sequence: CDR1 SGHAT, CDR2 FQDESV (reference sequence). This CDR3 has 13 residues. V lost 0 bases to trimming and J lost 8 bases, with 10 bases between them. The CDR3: CASSLAMQGGYTF. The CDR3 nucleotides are TGTGCCAGCAGCTTAGCCATGCAGGGAGGCTACACCTTC.

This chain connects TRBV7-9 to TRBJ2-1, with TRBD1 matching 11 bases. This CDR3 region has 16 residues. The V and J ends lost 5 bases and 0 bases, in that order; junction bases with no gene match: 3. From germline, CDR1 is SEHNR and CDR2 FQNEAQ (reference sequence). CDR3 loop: CASSPGTGGSYNEQFF. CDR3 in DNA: TGTGCCAGCAGCCCCGGGACAGGGGGCTCCTACAATGAGCAGTTCTTC.

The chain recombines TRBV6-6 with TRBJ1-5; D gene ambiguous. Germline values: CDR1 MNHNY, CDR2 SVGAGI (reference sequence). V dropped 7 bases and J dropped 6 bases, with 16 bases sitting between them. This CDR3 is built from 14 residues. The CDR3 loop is CASTPWEGGQPQHF. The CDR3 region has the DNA TGTGCCAGCACTCCCTGGGAGGGCGGTCAGCCCCAGCATTTT.

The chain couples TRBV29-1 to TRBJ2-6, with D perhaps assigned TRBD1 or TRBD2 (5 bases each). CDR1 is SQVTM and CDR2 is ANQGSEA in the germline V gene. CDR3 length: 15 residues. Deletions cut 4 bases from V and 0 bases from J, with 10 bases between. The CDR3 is CSVVFGGSGANVLTF. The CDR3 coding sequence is TGCAGCGTTGTCTTTGGGGGCTCTGGGGCCAACGTCCTGACTTTC.

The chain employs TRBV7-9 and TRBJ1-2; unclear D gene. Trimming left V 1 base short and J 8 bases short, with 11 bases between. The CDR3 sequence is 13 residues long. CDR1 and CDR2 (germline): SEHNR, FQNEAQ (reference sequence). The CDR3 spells CASSLGSDGGYTF. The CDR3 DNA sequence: TGTGCCAGCAGCTTAGGGTCCGACGGCGGCTACACCTTC.

CDR3 residues: CASSPSGGKTEAFF. Here the CDR3 DNA reads TGCGCCAGCAGCCCCTCTGGGGGCAAAACTGAAGCTTTCTTT. The rearrangement links TRBV4-1 to TRBJ1-1, with D perhaps matching TRBD1 (6 bases). V gave up 4 bases and J gave up 5 bases, with 14 bases separating them. CDR3 length: 14 residues. Germline V gene sequence: CDR1 MGHRA, CDR2 YSYEKL.

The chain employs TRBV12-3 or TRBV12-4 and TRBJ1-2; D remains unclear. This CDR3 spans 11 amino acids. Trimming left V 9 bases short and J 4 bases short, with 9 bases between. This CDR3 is CASRKGYGYTF. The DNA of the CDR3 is TGTGCCAGTCGGAAGGGCTATGGCTACACCTTC.

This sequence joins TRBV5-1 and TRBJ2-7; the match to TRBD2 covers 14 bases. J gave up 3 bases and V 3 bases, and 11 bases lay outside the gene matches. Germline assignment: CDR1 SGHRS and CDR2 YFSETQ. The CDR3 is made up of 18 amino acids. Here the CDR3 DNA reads TGCGCCAGCAGCTCCTCACCCGGACTAGCGGGAGGAATCTACGAGCAGTACTTC. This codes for CASSSSPGLAGGIYEQYF.

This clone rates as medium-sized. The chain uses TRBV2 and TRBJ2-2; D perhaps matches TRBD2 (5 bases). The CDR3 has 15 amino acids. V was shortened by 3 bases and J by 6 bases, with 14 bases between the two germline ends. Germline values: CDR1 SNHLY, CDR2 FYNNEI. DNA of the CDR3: TGTGCCAGCAGTGACGGGAAGGTGATGCCCGGGGAGCTGTTTTTT. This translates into CASSDGKVMPGELFF.